Here is one T cell receptor beta chain with its context. Germline is not matched at one junction end, which may reflect a read error. This CDR3 is built from 14 residues. Germline CDR1 reads SNHLY; CDR2 reads FYNNEI. This table comes from immunoSEQ multiplex PCR, and its TCRdb copy is limited to in-frame clones, with some not included. The sample lists approximately 87,000 clones; about 93% were seen once. The data stem from a study of T cell changes during pregnancy in multiple sclerosis. This specimen was CD4+ T cells from peripheral blood mononuclear cells, taken in the second trimester of pregnancy. The source is a female donor with multiple sclerosis, enrolled in a pregnancy study. The J gene is TRBJ1-2, the V gene TRBV2; a possible D gene is TRBD1 (6 bases). The CDR3 reads CASERNREGNGYTF. In DNA, the CDR3 is TGTGCCAGCGAAAGGAACAGGGAAGGGAATGGGTACACCTTC.